This T cell receptor (beta chain) was retrieved from a study of T-cell memory formation after mild COVID-19. Study in general: Largely, TCR clusters stayed within a single donor.

This CDR3 comprises 15 residues. The germline V and J ends were trimmed by 6 bases and 1 base, with 15 bases remaining between them. Germline V gene lookup returns CDR1 SGHTA and CDR2 FQGTGA. Findings of the study overall: CD4+ bias marked clones expanding day 15 to 37, unlike balanced contracting clones.

Each CDR3 protein is one row after TCRdb ran MiXCR on the 5' RACE reads. The data contain around 510,000 distinct CDR3 sequences, roughly 21% of them singletons. This clonotype was found a few times. The antigen remains unidentified. V is TRBV7-3 and J is TRBJ1-1, with D perhaps TRBD1 (5 bases). What was sequenced was PBMCs or a T cell subset sorted from them (not recorded which). The TCR was taken from an adult woman who had mild COVID-19 (a few samples of this study predate the infection). Cell type and time point are not known. The CDR3 DNA reads TGTGCCAGCAGTCCGGGGTGGGGCACGAACACTGAAGCTTTCTTT. Amino acid sequence: CASSPGWGTNTEAFF.